What follows is one T cell receptor (beta chain) and its context. Trimming pared 3 bases from V and 0 bases from J, leaving 15 bases between. The CDR3 contains 16 residues. Germline CDR1 reads DFQATT; CDR2 reads SNEGSKA (reference sequence). The data are from a study of blood T cell repertoires in COVID-19. Overall study context: PBMCs, B-cell-depleted T cells, or T cells were the source of the cDNA or gDNA that made up the material.

Libraries were prepared by immunoSEQ multiplex PCR; TCRdb keeps only in-frame clonotypes and omits some of them. Seen here are approximately 310,000 clones, 85% observed once, and the top ten hold around 1.8%. This rearrangement joins TRBV20-1 to TRBJ1-5, with a possible D match to TRBD1 (5 bases). This receptor was identified in a woman younger than 45 who had been exposed to COVID-19. The material sequenced was PBMCs or T cells enriched from blood (not recorded which). The CDR3 here is CSASGYGGYSNQPQHF. CDR3 sequence (DNA): TGCAGTGCTAGTGGTTACGGGGGGTATAGCAATCAGCCCCAGCATTTT.